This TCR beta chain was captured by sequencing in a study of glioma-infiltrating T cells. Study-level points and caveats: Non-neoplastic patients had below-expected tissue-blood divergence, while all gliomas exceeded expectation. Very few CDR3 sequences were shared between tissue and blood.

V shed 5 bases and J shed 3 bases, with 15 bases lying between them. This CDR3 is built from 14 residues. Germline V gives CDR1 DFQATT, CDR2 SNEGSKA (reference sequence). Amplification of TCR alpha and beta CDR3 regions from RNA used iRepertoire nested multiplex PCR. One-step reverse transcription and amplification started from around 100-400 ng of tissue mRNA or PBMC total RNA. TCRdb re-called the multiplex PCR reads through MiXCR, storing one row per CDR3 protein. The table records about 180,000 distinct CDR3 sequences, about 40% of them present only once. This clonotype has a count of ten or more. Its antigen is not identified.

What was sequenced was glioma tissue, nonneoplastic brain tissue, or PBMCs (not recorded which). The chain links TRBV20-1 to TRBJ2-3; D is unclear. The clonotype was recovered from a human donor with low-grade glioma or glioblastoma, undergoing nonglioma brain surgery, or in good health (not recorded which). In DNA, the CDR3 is TGCAGTGCTGGCCGGGCCCCGGTGACAGATACGCAGTATTTT. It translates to CSAGRAPVTDTQYF.